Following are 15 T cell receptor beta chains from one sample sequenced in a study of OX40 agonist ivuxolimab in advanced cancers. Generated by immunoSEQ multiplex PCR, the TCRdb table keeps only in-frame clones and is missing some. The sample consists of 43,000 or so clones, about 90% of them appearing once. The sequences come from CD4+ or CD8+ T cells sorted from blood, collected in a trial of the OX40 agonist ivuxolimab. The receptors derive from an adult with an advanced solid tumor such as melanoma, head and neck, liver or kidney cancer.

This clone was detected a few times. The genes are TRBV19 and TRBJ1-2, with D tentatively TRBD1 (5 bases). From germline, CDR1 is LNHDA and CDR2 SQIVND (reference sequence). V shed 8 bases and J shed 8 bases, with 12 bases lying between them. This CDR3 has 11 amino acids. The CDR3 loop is CASASGFGYTF. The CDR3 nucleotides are TGTGCCAGTGCGTCAGGGTTCGGCTACACCTTC.

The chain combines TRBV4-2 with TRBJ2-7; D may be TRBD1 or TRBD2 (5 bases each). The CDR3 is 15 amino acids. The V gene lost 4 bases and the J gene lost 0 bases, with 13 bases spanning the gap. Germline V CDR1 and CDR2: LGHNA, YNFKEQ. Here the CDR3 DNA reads TGTGCCAGCAGCCTTGTGGGGACCAACTCCTACGAGCAGTACTTC. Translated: CASSLVGTNSYEQYF.

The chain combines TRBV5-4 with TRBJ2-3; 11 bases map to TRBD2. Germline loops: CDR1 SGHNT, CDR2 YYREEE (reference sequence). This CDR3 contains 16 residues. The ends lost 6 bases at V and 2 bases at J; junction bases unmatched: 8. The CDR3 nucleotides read TGTGCCAGCAACCTGAGACTAGCGGGGACCACAGATACGCAGTATTTT. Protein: CASNLRLAGTTDTQYF.

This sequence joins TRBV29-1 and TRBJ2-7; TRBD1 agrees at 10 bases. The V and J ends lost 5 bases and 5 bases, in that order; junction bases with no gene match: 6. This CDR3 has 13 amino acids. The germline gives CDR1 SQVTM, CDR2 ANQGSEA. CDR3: CSVRDRGGNEQYF. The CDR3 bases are TGCAGCGTTCGGGACAGGGGTGGGAACGAGCAGTACTTC.

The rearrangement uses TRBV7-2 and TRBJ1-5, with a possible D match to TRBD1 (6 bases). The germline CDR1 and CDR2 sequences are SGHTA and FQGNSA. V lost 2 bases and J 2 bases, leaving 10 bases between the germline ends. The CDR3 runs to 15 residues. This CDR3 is CASSLSGGRNQPQHF. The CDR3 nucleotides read TGTGCCAGCAGCTTATCCGGGGGGCGCAATCAGCCCCAGCATTTT.

DNA of the CDR3: TGTGCCAGCAGCAAAGGGACAGGGACTGAAGCTTTCTTT. This encodes CASSKGTGTEAFF. The chain couples TRBV11-2 to TRBJ1-1; the match to TRBD1 covers 9 bases. CDR1 SGHAT and CDR2 FQNNGV come from the germline V gene. CDR3 length: 13 residues. With V trimmed by 5 bases and J by 5 bases, 3 bases remained unmatched.

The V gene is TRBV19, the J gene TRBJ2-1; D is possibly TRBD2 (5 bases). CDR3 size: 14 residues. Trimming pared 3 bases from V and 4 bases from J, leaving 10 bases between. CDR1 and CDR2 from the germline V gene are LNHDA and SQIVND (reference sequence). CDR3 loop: CASSMVGAYNEQFF. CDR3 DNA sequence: TGTGCCAGTAGTATGGTGGGAGCATACAATGAGCAGTTCTTC.

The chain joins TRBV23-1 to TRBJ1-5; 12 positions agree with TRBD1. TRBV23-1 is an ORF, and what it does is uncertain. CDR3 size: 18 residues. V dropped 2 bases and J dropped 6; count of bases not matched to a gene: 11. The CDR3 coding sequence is TGCGCCAGCAGTCAACCCAACCGGGACAGGGGGCTTACTCAGCCCCAGCATTTT. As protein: CASSQPNRDRGLTQPQHF.

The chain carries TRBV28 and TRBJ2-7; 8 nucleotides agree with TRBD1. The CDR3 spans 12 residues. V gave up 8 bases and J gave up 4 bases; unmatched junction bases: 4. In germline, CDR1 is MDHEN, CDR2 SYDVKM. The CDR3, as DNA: TGTGCCAGCGGACAGGGATGGTACGAGCAGTACTTC. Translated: CASGQGWYEQYF.

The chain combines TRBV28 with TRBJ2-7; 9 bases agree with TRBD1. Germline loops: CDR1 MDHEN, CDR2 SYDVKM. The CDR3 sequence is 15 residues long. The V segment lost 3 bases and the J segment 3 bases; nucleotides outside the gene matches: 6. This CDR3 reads CASSLPGQGNYEQYF. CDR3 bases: TGTGCCAGCAGTTTGCCGGGACAGGGTAACTACGAGCAGTACTTC.

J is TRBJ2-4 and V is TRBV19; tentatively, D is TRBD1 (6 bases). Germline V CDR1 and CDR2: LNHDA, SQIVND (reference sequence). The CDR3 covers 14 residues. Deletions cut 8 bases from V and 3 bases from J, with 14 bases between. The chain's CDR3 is CASGPRDNKNIQYF. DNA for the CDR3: TGTGCCAGTGGTCCCCGGGACAACAAAAACATTCAGTACTTC.

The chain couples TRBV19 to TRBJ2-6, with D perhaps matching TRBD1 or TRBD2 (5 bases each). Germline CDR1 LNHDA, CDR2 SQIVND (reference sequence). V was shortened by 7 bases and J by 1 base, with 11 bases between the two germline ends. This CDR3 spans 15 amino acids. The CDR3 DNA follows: TGTGCCAGTACTACGGGGCGGTCTGGGGCCAACGTCCTGACTTTC. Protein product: CASTTGRSGANVLTF.

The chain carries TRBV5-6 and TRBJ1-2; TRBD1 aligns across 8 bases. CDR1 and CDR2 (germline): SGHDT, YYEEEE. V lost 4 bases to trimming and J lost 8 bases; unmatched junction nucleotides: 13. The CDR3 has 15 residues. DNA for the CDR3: TGTGCCAGCAGCCCAGACAGGGGAAGTGGTTCGGGCTACACCTTC. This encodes CASSPDRGSGSGYTF.

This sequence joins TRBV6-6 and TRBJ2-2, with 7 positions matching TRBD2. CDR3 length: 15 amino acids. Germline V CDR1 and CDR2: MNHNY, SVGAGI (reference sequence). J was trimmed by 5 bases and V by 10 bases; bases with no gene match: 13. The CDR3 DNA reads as TGTGCCACCCCATTGCGGGAGCTACCGACCGGGGAGCTGTTTTTT. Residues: CATPLRELPTGELFF.

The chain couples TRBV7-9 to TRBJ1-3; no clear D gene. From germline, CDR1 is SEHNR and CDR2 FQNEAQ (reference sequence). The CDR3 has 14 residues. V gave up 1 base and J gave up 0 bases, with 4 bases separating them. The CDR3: CASSLDYSGNTIYF. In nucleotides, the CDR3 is TGTGCCAGCAGCTTAGACTACTCTGGAAACACCATATATTTT.